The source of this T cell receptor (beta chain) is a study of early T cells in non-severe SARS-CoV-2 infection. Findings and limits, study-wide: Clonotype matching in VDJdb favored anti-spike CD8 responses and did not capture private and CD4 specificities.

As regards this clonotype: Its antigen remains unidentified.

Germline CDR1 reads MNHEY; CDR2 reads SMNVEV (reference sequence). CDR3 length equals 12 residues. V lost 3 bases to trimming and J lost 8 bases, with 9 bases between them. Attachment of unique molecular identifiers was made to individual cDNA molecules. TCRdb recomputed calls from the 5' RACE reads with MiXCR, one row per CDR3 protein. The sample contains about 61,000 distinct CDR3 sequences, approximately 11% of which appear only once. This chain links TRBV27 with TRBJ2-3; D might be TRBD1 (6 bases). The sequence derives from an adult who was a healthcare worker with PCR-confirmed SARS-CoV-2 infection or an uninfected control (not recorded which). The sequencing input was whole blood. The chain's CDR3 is CASSFRGGTQYF. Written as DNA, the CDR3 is TGTGCCAGCAGTTTCAGGGGTGGTACGCAGTATTTT.